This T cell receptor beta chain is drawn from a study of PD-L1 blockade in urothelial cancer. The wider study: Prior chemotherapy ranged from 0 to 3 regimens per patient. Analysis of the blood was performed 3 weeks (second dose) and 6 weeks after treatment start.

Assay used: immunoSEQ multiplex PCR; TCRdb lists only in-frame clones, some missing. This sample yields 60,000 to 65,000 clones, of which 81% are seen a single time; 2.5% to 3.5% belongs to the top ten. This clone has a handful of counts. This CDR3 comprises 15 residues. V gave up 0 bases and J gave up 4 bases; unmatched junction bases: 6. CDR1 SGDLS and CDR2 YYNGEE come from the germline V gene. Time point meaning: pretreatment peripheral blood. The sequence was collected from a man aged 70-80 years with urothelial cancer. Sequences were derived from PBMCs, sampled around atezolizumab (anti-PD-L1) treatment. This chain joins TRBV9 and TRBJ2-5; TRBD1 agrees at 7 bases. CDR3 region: CASSVETGVGETQYF. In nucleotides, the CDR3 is TGTGCCAGCAGCGTAGAAACAGGGGTTGGAGAGACCCAGTACTTC.